The 12 T cell receptor beta chains reported below all come from one sample, sequenced in a study of blood T cell repertoires in COVID-19. TCRdb's table, derived via immunoSEQ multiplex PCR, lists solely in-frame clones and lacks some. This table holds 110,000 to 150,000 clones, around three quarters found once. The sequenced sample was peripheral blood. These receptors came from an elderly man with acute or convalescent COVID-19.

This clone was detected a few times. The rearrangement joins TRBV7-3 to TRBJ2-5; no definite D call. Germline lookup yields CDR1 SGHTA and CDR2 FQGTGA. The CDR3 covers 14 residues. V was pared by 5 bases and J by 2 bases, with 12 bases between. CDR3 residues: CASSPTAEQETQYF. CDR3 in DNA: TGTGCCAGCAGCCCCACGGCGGAACAAGAGACCCAGTACTTC.

This chain connects TRBV28 to TRBJ2-1, with 14 bases identical to TRBD2. Germline assignment: CDR1 MDHEN and CDR2 SYDVKM. This CDR3 contains 15 residues. Germline trimming cut 6 bases from V and 8 bases from J; bases unmatched to any gene: 6. The CDR3 DNA reads TGTGCCAGCAGGCGACTAGCGGGGGGGCAGGATGAGCAGTTCTTC. Translating gives CASRRLAGGQDEQFF.

This sequence joins TRBV2 and TRBJ2-7; D perhaps matches TRBD2 (5 bases). The germline CDR1 and CDR2 sequences are SNHLY and FYNNEI. V lost 3 bases, J lost 3 bases, and 6 bases lay in between. The CDR3 is made up of 12 amino acids. The CDR3 reads CASSDRGYEQYF. The CDR3 DNA sequence: TGTGCCAGCAGTGATCGGGGCTACGAGCAGTACTTC.

The chain is built from TRBV7-8 and TRBJ1-1; D call uncertain. The germline gives CDR1 SGHVS, CDR2 FQNEAQ. CDR3 size: 13 residues. Deletions cut 4 bases from V and 0 bases from J, with 6 bases between. The CDR3 region has the DNA TGTGCCAGCAGCTCAGATATGAACACTGAAGCTTTCTTT. This encodes CASSSDMNTEAFF.

The chain couples TRBV5-1 to TRBJ2-1; 9 bases align to TRBD1. V shed 4 bases and J 6 bases; nucleotides not matched to a gene: 11. This CDR3 region has 16 residues. Germline loops: CDR1 SGHRS, CDR2 YFSETQ. CDR3 protein: CASSPTDRGSSNEQFF. In DNA form, the CDR3 reads TGCGCCAGCAGCCCGACGGACAGGGGCTCAAGCAATGAGCAGTTCTTC.

The rearrangement joins TRBV7-2 to TRBJ2-2; 9 bases are shared with TRBD1. The V gene end was trimmed by 6 bases and the J gene end by 5 bases; junction bases not matched to a gene: 4. Germline CDR1 reads SGHTA; CDR2 reads FQGNSA. There are 14 residues in the CDR3. The DNA of the CDR3 is TGTGCCAGCAGTTTCGGACAGGGGACCGGGGAGCTGTTTTTT. This encodes CASSFGQGTGELFF.

The rearrangement joins TRBV4-1 to TRBJ2-2; possibly TRBD2 for D (7 bases). There are 15 residues in the CDR3. In germline, CDR1 is MGHRA, CDR2 YSYEKL. V gave up 1 base and J gave up 6 bases, with 12 bases separating them. The CDR3 bases are TGCGCCAGCAGCCAAGGCGGGGGCCCCCCCGGGGAGCTGTTTTTT. This translates into CASSQGGGPPGELFF.

This clone was counted ten times or more. The chain employs TRBV5-1 and TRBJ1-2; weak D call: TRBD1 (5 bases). The germline gives CDR1 SGHRS, CDR2 YFSETQ. Deletions cut 4 bases from V and 11 bases from J, with 21 bases between. CDR3 length equals 14 residues. Here the CDR3 DNA reads TGCGCCAGCAGCCAGACAGAGTCTCGGGGGGTATACACCTTC. Translating it yields CASSQTESRGVYTF.

This clone has just a few counts. The chain joins TRBV7-2 to TRBJ2-5; D gene unclear. The CDR3 has 12 amino acids. Germline V CDR1 and CDR2: SGHTA, FQGNSA. Deletions cut 10 bases from V and 1 base from J, with 10 bases between. The CDR3 spells CATSGPQETQYF. The CDR3 DNA sequence: TGTGCCACCTCTGGGCCCCAAGAGACCCAGTACTTC.

The count of this clone is one. The genes are TRBV6-4 and TRBJ1-2; D is undetermined. The germline V gene encodes CDR1 MRHNA and CDR2 SNTAGT. The CDR3 is 15 amino acids. V was shortened by 6 bases and J by 4 bases, with 18 bases between the two germline ends. The chain's CDR3 is CASSSEPGSSYGYTF. CDR3 in DNA: TGTGCCAGCAGCAGCGAACCGGGATCCTCCTATGGCTACACCTTC.

The rearrangement links TRBV12-3 or TRBV12-4 to TRBJ1-6, with D unclear. The V end was cut by 7 bases, the J end by 8 bases, with 12 bases between. This CDR3 region has 13 residues. The CDR3 nucleotides are TGTGCCAGCACCATAGGCGGGGATTCACCCCTCCACTTT. Residues: CASTIGGDSPLHF.

J is TRBJ1-2 and V is TRBV19, with a possible D match to TRBD1 (5 bases). The CDR3 covers 15 residues. Germline V CDR1 and CDR2: LNHDA, SQIVND (reference sequence). V was cut by 3 bases and J by 0 bases, with 11 bases left in between. The DNA of the CDR3 is TGTGCCAGTAGTATCGGGACTGCCACTAACTATGGCTACACCTTC. It yields the protein CASSIGTATNYGYTF.